This T cell receptor beta chain is drawn from a study of T cell responses to AZD1222 COVID-19 vaccine (dated by TCRdb to the early 2020s). The study in broad terms: TCR sequencing was performed for about 250 trial participants, of whom around 210 were given two doses of AZD1222 and around 25 were given two doses of MenACWY control vaccine. Trial participants were enrolled into age subgroups of 18-55, 56-69 and 70-plus years, which contained around 150, 28 and 57 TCR-sequenced participants, respectively. Results the study describes overall, beyond this receptor: Reportedly, almost half of the unique spike-specific TCRs recognized epitopes lying outside the regions that are mutated in the B.1.351 and B.1.1.7 variants. After two AZD1222 doses, spike-specific TCR breadth and depth were significantly higher than at day 0 and than in MenACWY recipients. In the small 56-69-year group, the increase in depth fell short of significance, most likely because of low power. Participants were mostly white British, with more females than males. The authors suggested clonal diversity may have been underestimated. Because no samples from the day 14 peak response were available, repertoires could be characterized only after the peak T cell response. Only five or six AZD1222 recipients were SARS-CoV-2 seropositive at baseline, limiting conclusions about previously exposed vaccinees. Vaccine-associated CD4 TCRs spanned the whole spike protein, with dominant responses in regions 160-218 and 743-854.

Including the terminal cysteine and phenylalanine, the CDR3 comprises 14 residues. Only CDR3 DNA remains: 42 bases, in frame from the first base. Trimming at the junction amounts to 5 bases on V and 3 bases on J, and the germline ends lie 11 bases apart. The CDR1 and CDR2 encoded by the germline V gene are MDHEN and SYDVKM. The CDR3 regions of human TCRbeta chains were subjected to immunosequencing. The authors' analysis ran thus. TCRs in the repertoires were compared against a reference library of SARS-CoV-2-specific TCRs that had been generated with the MIRA antigen-specificity platform. Breadth was defined as the fraction of unique TCRs that were SARS-CoV-2-associated, and depth was defined as the fraction of total T cells that were SARS-CoV-2-associated. Using the MIRA data, each spike-specific TCR was assigned both to the spike region to which the TCR was reactive and to a CD4 or CD8 class. Log10-transformed breadth and depth values were compared by one-way ANOVA with Sidak's multiple comparisons tests. TCRdb's version of the immuneACCESS table is confined to in-frame rearrangements and falls short of the full clone set. An unresolved V gene accounts for under half of the shortfall where checked; the remainder is of unknown origin. That table furnishes V, J and clone size, whereas the DNA furnished D and trimming. The sample profile shows about 180,000 clones; 90% to 95% of them were found once. The ten largest make up 1.5% to 2% of the sample.

The sample's time point label is to be understood as: about 28 days (+/-7) after the second vaccine dose. AZD1222 recipients whose second dose came at about 4 weeks and those whose second dose came at about 12 weeks were combined into one group, since spike-specific TCR depth and breadth did not differ between the two schedules. Samples from vaccinated people were obtained from the UK trials COV001 and COV002, which included a single-blind randomized controlled phase 2/3 trial of AZD1222 (ChAdOx1 nCoV-19) in healthy adults. For TCRbeta chain sequencing, PBMC samples from trial participants were taken at day 0 and at day 28 after the second dose. About this clone itself: No cognate antigen has been identified for it. Per-base quality was not reported, and no clone a single base away is much larger than it.

This sequence was found in an adult who received the AZD1222 COVID-19 vaccine. Material: peripheral blood, obtained 28 days after the second AZD1222 dose. The chain is encoded by TRBV28 joined to TRBJ1-5; TRBD1 is a possible D gene, resting on 6 matching bases. The CDR3 protein: CASSQGLINQPQHF. The sequenced DNA: TGTGCCAGCAGTCAGGGGTTAATCAATCAGCCCCAGCATTTT.